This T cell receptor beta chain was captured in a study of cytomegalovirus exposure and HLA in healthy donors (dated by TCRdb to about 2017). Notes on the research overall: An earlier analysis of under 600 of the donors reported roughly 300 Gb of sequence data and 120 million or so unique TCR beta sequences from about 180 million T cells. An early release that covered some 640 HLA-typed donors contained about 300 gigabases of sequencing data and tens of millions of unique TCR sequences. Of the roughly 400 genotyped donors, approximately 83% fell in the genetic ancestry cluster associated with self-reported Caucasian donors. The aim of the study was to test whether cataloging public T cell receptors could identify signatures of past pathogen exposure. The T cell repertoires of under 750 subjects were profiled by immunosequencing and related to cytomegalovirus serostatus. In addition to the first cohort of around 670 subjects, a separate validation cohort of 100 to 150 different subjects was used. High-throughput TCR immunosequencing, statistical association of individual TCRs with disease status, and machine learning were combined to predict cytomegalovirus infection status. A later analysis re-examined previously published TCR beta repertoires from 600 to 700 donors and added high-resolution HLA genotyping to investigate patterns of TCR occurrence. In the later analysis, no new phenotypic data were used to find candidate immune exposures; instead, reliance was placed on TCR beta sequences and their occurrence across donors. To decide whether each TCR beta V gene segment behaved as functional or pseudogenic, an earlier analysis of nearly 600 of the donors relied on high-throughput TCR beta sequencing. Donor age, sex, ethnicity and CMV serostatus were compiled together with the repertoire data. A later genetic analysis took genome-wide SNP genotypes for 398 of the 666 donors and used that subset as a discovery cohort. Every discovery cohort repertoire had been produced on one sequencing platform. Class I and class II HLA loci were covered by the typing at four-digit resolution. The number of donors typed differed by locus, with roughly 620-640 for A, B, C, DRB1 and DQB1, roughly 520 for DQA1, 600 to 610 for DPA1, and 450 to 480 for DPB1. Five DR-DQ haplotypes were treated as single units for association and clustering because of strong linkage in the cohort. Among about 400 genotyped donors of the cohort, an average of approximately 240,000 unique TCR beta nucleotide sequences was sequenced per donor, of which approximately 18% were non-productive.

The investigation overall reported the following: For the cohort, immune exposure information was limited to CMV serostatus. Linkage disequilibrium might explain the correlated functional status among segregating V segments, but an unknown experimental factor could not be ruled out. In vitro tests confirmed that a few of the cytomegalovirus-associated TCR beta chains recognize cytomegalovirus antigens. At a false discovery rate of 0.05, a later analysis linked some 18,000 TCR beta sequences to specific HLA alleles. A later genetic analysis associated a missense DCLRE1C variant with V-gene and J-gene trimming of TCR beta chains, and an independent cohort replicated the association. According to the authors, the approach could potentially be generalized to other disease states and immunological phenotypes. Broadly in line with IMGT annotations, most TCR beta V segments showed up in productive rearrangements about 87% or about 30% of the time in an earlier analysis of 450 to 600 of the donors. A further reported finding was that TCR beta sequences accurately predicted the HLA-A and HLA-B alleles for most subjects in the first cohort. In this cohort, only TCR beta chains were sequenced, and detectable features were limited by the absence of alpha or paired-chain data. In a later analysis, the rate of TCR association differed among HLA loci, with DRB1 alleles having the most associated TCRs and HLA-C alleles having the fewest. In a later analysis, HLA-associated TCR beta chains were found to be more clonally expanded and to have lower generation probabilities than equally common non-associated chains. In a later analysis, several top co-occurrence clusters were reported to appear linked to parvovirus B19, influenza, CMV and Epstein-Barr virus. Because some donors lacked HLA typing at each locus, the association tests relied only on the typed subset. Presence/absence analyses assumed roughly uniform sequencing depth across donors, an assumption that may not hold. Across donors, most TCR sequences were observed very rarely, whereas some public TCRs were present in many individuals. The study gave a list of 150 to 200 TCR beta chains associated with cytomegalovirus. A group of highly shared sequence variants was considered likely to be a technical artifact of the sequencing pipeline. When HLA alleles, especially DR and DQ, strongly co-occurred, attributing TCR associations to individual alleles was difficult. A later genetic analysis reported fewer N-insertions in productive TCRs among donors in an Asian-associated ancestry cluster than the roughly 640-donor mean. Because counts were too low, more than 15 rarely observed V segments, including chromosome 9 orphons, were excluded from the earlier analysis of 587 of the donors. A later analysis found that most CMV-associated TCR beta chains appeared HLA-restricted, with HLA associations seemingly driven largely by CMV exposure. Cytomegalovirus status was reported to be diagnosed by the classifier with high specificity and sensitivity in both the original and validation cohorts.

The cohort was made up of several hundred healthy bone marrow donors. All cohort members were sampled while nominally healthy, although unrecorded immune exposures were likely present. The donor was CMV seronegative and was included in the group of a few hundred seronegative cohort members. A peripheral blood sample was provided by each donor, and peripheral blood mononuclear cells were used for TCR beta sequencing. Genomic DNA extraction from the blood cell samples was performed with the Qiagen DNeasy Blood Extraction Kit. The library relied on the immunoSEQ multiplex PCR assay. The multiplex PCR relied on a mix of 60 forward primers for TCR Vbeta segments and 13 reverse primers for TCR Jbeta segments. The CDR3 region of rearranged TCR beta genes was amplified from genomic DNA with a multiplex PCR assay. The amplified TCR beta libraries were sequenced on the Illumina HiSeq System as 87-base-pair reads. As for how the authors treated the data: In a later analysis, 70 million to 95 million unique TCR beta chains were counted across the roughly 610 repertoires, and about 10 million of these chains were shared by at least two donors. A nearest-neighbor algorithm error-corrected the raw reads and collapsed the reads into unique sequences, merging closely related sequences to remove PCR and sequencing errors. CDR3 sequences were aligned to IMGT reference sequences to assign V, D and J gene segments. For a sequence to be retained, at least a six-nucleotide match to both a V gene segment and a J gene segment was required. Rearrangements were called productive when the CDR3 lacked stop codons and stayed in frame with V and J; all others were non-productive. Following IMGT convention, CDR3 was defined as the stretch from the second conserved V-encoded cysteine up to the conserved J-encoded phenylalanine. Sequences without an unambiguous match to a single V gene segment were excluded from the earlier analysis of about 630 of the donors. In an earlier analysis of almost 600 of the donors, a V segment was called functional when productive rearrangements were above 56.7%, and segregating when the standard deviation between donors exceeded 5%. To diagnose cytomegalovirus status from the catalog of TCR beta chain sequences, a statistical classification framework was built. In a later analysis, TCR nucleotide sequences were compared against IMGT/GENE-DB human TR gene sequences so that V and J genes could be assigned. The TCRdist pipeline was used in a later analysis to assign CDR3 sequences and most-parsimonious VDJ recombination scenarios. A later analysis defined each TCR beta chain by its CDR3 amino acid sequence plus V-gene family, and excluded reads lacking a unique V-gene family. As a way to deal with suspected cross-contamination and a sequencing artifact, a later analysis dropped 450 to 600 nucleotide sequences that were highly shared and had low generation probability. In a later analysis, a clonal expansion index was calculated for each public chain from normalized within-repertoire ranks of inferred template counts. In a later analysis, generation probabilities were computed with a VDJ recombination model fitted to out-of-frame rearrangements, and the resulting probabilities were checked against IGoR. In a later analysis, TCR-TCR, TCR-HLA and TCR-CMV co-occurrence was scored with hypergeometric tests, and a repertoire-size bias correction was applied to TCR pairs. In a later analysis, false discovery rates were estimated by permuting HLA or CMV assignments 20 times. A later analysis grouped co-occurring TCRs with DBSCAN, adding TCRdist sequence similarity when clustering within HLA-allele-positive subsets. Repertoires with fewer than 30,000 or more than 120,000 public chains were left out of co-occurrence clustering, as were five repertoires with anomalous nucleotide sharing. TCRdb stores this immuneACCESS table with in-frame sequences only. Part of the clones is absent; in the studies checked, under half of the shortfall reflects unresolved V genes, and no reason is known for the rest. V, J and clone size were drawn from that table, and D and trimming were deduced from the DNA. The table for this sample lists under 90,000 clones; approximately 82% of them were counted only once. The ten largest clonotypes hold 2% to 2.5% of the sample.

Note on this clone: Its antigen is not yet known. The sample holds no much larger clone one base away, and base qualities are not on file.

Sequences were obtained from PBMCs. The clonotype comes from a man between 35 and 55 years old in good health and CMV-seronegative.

The CDR3 here reads CASSIGTSGSFSYEQYF. The DNA sequence is given as TGTGCCAGCAGCATAGGGACTAGCGGGAGTTTTTCCTACGAGCAGTACTTC. Recombination joined TRBV5-4 with TRBJ2-7; TRBD2 agrees with 14 junctional bases. The CDR3 runs 17 amino acids, cysteine and phenylalanine included. Here the CDR3 DNA is all that survives: 51 bases in frame from base 1. CDR1 and CDR2, looked up from the germline V gene (reference sequence), are SGHNT and YYREEE. Trimmed from V: 4 bases; trimmed from J: 1 base; junction bases lacking a gene match: 7.